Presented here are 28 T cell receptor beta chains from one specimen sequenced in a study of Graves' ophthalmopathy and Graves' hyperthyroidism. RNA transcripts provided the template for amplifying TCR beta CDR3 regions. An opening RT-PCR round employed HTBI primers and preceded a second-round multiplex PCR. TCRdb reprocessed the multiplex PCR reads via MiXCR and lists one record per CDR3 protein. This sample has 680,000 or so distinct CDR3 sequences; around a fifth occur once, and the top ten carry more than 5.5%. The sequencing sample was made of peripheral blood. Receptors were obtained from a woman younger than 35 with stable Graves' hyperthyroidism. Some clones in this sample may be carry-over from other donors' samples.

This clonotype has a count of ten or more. The DNA of the CDR3 is TGTGCCAGCAGCTCCACCGGGGCCAATCAGCCCCAGCATTTT. Protein: CASSSTGANQPQHF. This chain joins TRBV7-2 and TRBJ1-5; D might be TRBD1 (5 bases). The length of the CDR3 is 14 residues. V was trimmed by 4 bases and J by 3 bases, leaving 10 bases between them. Germline lookup yields CDR1 SGHTA and CDR2 FQGNSA.

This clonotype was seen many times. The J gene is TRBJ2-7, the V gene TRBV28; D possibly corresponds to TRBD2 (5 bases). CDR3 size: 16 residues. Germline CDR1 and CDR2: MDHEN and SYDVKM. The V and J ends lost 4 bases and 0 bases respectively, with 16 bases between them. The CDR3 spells CASSSTTGRSSYEQYF. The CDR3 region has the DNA TGTGCCAGCAGTTCGACGACGGGGAGAAGCTCCTACGAGCAGTACTTC.

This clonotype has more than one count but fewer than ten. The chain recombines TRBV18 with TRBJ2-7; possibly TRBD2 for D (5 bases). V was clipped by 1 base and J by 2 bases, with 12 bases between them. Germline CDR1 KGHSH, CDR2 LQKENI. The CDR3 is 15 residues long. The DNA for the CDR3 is TGTGCCAGCTCACCACGGGCGCGGGTCGCCTACGAGCAGTACTTC. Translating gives CASSPRARVAYEQYF.

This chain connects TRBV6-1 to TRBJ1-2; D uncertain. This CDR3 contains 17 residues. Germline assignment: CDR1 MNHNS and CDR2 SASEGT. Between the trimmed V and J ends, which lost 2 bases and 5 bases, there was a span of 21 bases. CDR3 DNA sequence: TGTGCCAGCAGTGAAAGGTTTGGAGGTTCGTTAGGGTATGGCTACACCTTC. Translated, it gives CASSERFGGSLGYGYTF.

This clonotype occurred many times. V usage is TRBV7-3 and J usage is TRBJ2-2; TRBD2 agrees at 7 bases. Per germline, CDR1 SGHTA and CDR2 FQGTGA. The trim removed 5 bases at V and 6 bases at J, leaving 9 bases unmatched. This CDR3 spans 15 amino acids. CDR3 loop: CASSNLGGPAGELFF. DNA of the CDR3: TGTGCCAGCAGCAACCTGGGAGGGCCGGCCGGGGAGCTGTTTTTT.

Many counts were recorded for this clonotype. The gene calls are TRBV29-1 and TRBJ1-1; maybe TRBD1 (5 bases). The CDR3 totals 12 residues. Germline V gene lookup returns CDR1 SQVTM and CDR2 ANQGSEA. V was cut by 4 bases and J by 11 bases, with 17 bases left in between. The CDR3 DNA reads TGCAGCGTTGCCTTTGCGGTGGGGCTCGCTTTCTTT. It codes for CSVAFAVGLAFF.

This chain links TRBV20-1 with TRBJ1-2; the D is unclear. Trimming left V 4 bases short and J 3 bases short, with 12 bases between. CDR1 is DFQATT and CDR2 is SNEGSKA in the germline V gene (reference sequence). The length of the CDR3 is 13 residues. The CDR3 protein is CSATSDRHYGYTF. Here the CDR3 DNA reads TGCAGTGCTACCAGTGACCGACACTATGGCTACACCTTC.

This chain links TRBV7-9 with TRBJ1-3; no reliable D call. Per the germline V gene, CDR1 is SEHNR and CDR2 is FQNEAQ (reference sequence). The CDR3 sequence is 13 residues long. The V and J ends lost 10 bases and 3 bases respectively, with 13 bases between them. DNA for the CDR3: TGTGCCACTAGCGGACTGCGTGGAAACACCATATATTTT. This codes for CATSGLRGNTIYF.

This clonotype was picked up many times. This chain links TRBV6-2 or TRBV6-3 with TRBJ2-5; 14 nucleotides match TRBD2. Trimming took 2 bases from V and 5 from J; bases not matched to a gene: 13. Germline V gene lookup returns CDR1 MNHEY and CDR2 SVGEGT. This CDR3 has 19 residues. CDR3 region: CASSYPGLAGASRMETQYF. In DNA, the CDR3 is TGTGCCAGCAGTTACCCGGGACTAGCGGGGGCTTCGCGGATGGAGACCCAGTACTTC.

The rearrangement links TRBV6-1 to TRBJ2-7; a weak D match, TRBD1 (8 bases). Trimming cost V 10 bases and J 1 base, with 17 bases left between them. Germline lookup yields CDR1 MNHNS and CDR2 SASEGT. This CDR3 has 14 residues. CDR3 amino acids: CATLSGDRSYEQYF. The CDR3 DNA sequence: TGTGCCACCCTAAGCGGGGACAGGTCCTACGAGCAGTACTTC.

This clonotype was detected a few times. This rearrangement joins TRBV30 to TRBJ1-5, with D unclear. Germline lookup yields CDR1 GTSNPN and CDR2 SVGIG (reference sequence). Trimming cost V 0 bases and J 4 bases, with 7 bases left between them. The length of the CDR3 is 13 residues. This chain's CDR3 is CAWSVEGNQPQHF. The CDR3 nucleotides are TGTGCCTGGAGTGTCGAGGGAAATCAGCCCCAGCATTTT.

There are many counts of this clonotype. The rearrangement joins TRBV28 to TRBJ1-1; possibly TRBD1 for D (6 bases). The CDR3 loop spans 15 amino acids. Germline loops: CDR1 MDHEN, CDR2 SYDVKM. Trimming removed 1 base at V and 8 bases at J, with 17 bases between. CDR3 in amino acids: CASSLYLSTGTEAFF. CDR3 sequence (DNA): TGTGCCAGCAGTTTATACCTCTCAACCGGGACAGAAGCTTTCTTT.

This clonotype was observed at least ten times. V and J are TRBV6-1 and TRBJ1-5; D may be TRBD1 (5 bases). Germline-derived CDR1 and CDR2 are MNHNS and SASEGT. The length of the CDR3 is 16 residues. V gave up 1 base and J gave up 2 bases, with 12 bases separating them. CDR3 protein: CASSEEGPVGNQPQHF. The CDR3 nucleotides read TGTGCCAGCAGTGAAGAGGGACCCGTAGGCAATCAGCCCCAGCATTTT.

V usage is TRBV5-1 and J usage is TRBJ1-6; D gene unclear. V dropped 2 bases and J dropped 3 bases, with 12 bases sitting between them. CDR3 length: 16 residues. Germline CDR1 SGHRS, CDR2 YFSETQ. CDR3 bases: TGCGCCAGCAGCTTCAAGGCAGACCACTATAATTCACCCCTCCACTTT. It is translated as CASSFKADHYNSPLHF.

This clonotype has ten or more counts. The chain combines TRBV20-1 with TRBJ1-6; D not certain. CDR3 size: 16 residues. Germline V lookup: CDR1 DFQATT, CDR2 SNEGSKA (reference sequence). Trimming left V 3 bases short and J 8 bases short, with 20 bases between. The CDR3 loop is CSASSRLDGVYSPLHF. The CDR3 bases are TGCAGTGCTAGTTCAAGGCTAGATGGAGTGTATTCACCCCTCCACTTT.

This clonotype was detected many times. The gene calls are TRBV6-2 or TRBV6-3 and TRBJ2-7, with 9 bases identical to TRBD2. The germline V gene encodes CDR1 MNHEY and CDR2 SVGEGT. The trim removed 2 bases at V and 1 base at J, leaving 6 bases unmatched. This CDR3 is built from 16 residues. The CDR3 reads CASSYPGLADSYEQYF. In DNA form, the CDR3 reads TGTGCCAGCAGTTACCCGGGACTAGCAGATTCCTACGAGCAGTACTTC.

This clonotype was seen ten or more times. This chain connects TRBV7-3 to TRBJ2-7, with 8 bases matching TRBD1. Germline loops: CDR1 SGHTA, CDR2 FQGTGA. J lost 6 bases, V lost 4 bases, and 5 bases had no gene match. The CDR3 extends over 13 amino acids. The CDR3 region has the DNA TGTGCCAGCAGCTACCGAACAGGGGGCGAGCAGTACTTC. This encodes CASSYRTGGEQYF.

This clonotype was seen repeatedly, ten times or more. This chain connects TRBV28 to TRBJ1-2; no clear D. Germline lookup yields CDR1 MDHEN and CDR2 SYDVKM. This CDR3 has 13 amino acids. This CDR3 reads CATRAAANYGYTF. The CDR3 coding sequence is TGTGCTACCCGGGCGGCGGCTAACTATGGCTACACCTTC.

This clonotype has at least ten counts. The CDR3 spells CASSSSFGTGETTGELFF. The CDR3 region has the DNA TGTGCCAGCAGTTCCTCCTTCGGAACAGGCGAGACAACCGGGGAGCTGTTTTTT. The genes are TRBV28 and TRBJ2-2; perhaps TRBD1 as D (5 bases). Trimming cost V 4 bases and J 5 bases, with 23 bases left between them. There are 18 residues in the CDR3. Germline-derived CDR1 and CDR2 are MDHEN and SYDVKM.

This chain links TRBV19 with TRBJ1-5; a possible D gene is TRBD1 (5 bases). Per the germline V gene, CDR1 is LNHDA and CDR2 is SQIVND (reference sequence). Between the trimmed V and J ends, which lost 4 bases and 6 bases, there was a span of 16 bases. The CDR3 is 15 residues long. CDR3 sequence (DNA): TGTGCCAGTAGTACGGCCCCGGGGCCGGCTCAGCCCCAGCATTTT. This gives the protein CASSTAPGPAQPQHF.

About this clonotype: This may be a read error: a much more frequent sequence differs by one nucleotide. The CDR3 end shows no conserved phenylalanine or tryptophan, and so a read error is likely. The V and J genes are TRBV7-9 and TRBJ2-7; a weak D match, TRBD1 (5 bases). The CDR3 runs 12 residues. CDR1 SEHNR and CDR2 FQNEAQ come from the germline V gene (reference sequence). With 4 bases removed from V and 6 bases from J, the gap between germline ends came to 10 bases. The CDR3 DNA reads TGTGCCAGCAGCTCAGGGTCGGGCGAGCAGTACTTG. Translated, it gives CASSSGSGEQYL.

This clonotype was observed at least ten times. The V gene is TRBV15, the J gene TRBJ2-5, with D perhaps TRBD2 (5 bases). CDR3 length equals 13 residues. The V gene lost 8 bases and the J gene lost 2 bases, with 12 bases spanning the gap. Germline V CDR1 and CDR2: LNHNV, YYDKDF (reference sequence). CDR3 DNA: TGTGCCACCTCGGGAATAAAACAAGAGACCCAGTACTTC. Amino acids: CATSGIKQETQYF. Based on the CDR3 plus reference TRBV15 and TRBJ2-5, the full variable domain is DAMVIQNPRYQVTQFGKPVTLSCSQTLNHNVMYWYQQKSSQAPKLLFHYYDKDFNNEADTPDNFQSRRPNTSFCFLDIRSPGLGDTAMYLCATSGIKQETQYFGPGTRLLVL.

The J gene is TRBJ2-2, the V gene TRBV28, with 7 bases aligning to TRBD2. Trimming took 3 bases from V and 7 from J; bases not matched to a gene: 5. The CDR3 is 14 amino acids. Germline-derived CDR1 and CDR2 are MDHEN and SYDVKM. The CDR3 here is CASSFGGRFGELFF. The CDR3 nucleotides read TGTGCCAGCAGTTTCGGCGGGAGATTCGGGGAGCTGTTTTTT. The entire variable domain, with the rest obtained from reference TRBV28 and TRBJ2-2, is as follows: DVKVTQSSRYLVKRTGEKVFLECVQDMDHENMFWYRQDPGLGLRLIYFSYDVKMKEKGDIPEGYSVSREKKERFSLILESASTNQTSMYLCASSFGGRFGELFFGEGSRLTVL.

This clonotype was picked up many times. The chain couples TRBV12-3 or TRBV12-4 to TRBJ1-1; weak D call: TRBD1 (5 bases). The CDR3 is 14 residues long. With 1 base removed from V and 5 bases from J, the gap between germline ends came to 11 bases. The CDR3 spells CASSLDRIRTEAFF. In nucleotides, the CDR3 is TGTGCCAGCAGTTTAGACAGGATCAGGACTGAAGCTTTCTTT.

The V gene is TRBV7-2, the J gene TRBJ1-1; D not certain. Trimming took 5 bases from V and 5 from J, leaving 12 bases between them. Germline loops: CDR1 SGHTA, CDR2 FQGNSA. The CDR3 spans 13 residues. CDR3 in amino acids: CASSEDWFTEAFF. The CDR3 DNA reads TGTGCCAGCAGCGAAGACTGGTTTACTGAAGCTTTCTTT.

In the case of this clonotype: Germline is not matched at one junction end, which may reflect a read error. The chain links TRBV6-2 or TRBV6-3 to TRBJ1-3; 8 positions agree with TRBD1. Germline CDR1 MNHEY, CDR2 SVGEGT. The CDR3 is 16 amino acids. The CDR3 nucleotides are TGTGCCAGCGCACCCCCCCGGGACAGGCCTGGAAACACCGTATATTTT. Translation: CASAPPRDRPGNTVYF.

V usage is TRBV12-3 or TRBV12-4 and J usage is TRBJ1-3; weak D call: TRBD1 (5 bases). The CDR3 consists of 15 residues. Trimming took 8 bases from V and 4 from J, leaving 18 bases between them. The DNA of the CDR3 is TGTGCCAGCCGTCTGAAGGGACGGGAGGGAAACACCATATATTTT. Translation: CASRLKGREGNTIYF.

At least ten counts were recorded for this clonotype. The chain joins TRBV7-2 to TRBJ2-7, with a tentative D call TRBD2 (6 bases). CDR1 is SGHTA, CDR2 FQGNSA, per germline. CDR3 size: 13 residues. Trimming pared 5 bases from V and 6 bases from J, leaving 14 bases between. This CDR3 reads CASSPTSIGEQYF. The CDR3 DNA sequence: TGTGCCAGCAGCCCGACTAGTATCGGCGAGCAGTACTTC. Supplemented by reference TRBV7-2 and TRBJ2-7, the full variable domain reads GAGVSQSPSNKVTEKGKDVELRCDPISGHTALYWYRQSLGQGLEFLIYFQGNSAPDKSGLPSDRFSAERTGGSVSTLTIQRTQQEDSAVYLCASSPTSIGEQYFGPGTRLTVT.